These 24 T cell receptor beta chains share one sample of origin, sequenced in a study of blood T cell repertoires in COVID-19. TCRdb's copy holds only in-frame clones and misses some; the assay was immunoSEQ multiplex PCR. Of about 58,000 clones in the sample, around nine tenths were seen once. Sequenced input: peripheral blood. The receptors derive from a woman aged 65 to 85 with active COVID-19.

This chain links TRBV6-5 with TRBJ1-1; 10 bases map to TRBD1. With 6 bases clipped from V and 1 base from J, the junction kept 5 bases outside the gene matches. The CDR3 totals 15 residues. Germline CDR1 reads MNHEY; CDR2 reads SVGAGI. CDR3 nucleotides: TGTGCCAGCAGGGGGACAGGGGCAAAGAACACTGAAGCTTTCTTT. Translation gives CASRGTGAKNTEAFF.

This clone was recorded a few times. This rearrangement joins TRBV5-6 to TRBJ1-4; tentatively, D is TRBD1 (6 bases). The CDR3 has 14 residues. Per germline, CDR1 SGHDT and CDR2 YYEEEE. The V end was cut by 1 base, the J end by 7 bases, with 11 bases between. The CDR3 DNA follows: TGTGCCAGCAGCTTGTTCCGGACAGCTGAAAAACTGTTTTTT. It specifies CASSLFRTAEKLFF.

This clone has only one observation. This rearrangement joins TRBV7-8 to TRBJ2-6; 7 bases are a match to TRBD1. CDR1 is SGHVS and CDR2 is FQNEAQ in the germline V gene. The CDR3 spans 18 residues. The V gene end was trimmed by 2 bases and the J gene end by 3 bases; junction bases not matched to a gene: 10. CDR3 amino acids: CASSLRTGSLVGANVLTF. The DNA of the CDR3 is TGTGCCAGCAGCTTACGGACAGGCTCATTGGTTGGGGCCAACGTCCTGACTTTC.

This chain links TRBV7-3 with TRBJ2-5; D ambiguous. This CDR3 is built from 13 residues. Germline loops: CDR1 SGHTA, CDR2 FQGTGA. V shed 5 bases and J shed 1 base, with 8 bases lying between them. Here the CDR3 DNA reads TGTGCCAGCAGCGCAGGAATCCAAGAGACCCAGTACTTC. Its protein is CASSAGIQETQYF.

V usage is TRBV7-8 and J usage is TRBJ2-5, with D maybe TRBD2 (5 bases). This CDR3 comprises 13 residues. Germline loops: CDR1 SGHVS, CDR2 FQNEAQ. Trimming shortened V by 1 base and J by 5 bases, and 8 bases separated the two germline ends. The CDR3 reads CASSLVPGETQYF. CDR3 bases: TGTGCCAGCAGCTTAGTGCCGGGGGAGACCCAGTACTTC.

The chain uses TRBV5-4 and TRBJ2-7; 9 bases fit TRBD1. Germline loops: CDR1 SGHNT, CDR2 YYREEE (reference sequence). This CDR3 is 14 amino acids long. V shed 5 bases and J 1 base; nucleotides not matched to a gene: 4. CDR3 sequence (DNA): TGTGCCAGCAGACCGGACAGGGGTTCCTACGAGCAGTACTTC. This sequence encodes CASRPDRGSYEQYF.

The gene calls are TRBV28 and TRBJ2-3; 8 bases align to TRBD2. There are 14 residues in the CDR3. V was pared by 7 bases and J by 4 bases, with 7 bases of the junction left unmatched. CDR1 MDHEN and CDR2 SYDVKM come from the germline V gene. For the CDR3, the DNA is TGTGCCAGCACTGGAAGCGGGAGCCCAGATACGCAGTATTTT. Translation: CASTGSGSPDTQYF. Full variable domain (outside the CDR3, taken from reference TRBV28 and TRBJ2-3): DVKVTQSSRYLVKRTGEKVFLECVQDMDHENMFWYRQDPGLGLRLIYFSYDVKMKEKGDIPEGYSVSREKKERFSLILESASTNQTSMYLCASTGSGSPDTQYFGPGTRLTVL.

Only one count was recorded for this clone. The chain has TRBV28 and TRBJ1-6, with no clear D. Germline V gene lookup returns CDR1 MDHEN and CDR2 SYDVKM. The CDR3 consists of 12 residues. Trimming took 2 bases from V and 14 from J, leaving 10 bases between them. DNA of the CDR3: TGTGCCAGCAGTTTAGGTCCGAGCACCCTCCACTTT. This translates into CASSLGPSTLHF.

This clone was observed once. The V gene is TRBV4-1, the J gene TRBJ1-2, with D possibly matching TRBD1 (5 bases). V lost 1 base to trimming and J lost 6 bases, with 15 bases between them. This CDR3 is built from 15 residues. CDR1 and CDR2 from the germline V gene are MGHRA and YSYEKL. The CDR3 DNA sequence: TGCGCCAGCAGCCAAGGACCTGGGGGAGGCAATGGCTACACCTTC. Protein sequence: CASSQGPGGGNGYTF.

The CDR3 DNA is TGTGCCAGCAGTTTAATGGGGGCGAACACTGAAGCTTTCTTT. This encodes CASSLMGANTEAFF. The chain carries TRBV27 and TRBJ1-1; D perhaps matches TRBD1 (6 bases). Germline CDR1 reads MNHEY; CDR2 reads SMNVEV (reference sequence). Trimming took 2 bases from V and 1 from J, leaving 8 bases between them. The CDR3 spans 14 residues.

The sample holds one count of this clone. The rearrangement joins TRBV5-6 to TRBJ2-1, with D maybe TRBD1 (6 bases). There are 14 residues in the CDR3. Trimming removed 2 bases at V and 4 bases at J, with 10 bases between. Germline V gene lookup returns CDR1 SGHDT and CDR2 YYEEEE. The CDR3, as DNA: TGTGCCAGCAGCTTAGGGGGTTCTTACAATGAGCAGTTCTTC. Protein: CASSLGGSYNEQFF.

J is TRBJ2-1 and V is TRBV7-6; TRBD2 aligns across 7 bases. CDR3 length: 17 amino acids. The V gene's germline CDR1 is SGHVS and CDR2 FNYEAQ. V trimming: 6 bases; J trimming: 0 bases; junction bases outside the gene matches: 11. This CDR3 is CASSSGLSGVSYNEQFF. The CDR3 bases are TGTGCCAGCAGTAGTGGGCTCAGCGGGGTCTCCTACAATGAGCAGTTCTTC.

The chain couples TRBV18 to TRBJ2-3; weak D call: TRBD2 (7 bases). The germline V and J ends were trimmed by 3 bases and 4 bases, with 23 bases remaining between them. Germline V lookup: CDR1 KGHSH, CDR2 LQKENI. CDR3 length: 18 amino acids. The CDR3 DNA sequence: TGTGCCAGCTCACCGGGCGTAGGGGCCCCCGGGGGGCCAGATACGCAGTATTTT. Protein sequence: CASSPGVGAPGGPDTQYF.

The chain recombines TRBV5-1 with TRBJ2-7, with TRBD1 identical over 8 bases. Looked up from germline, CDR1 is SGHRS and CDR2 is YFSETQ. This CDR3 has 15 amino acids. V gave up 1 base and J gave up 6 bases; unmatched junction bases: 9. The CDR3 sequence is CASSLLGQGRGEQYF. In DNA form, the CDR3 reads TGCGCCAGCAGCTTGCTAGGACAGGGAAGGGGCGAGCAGTACTTC. The full variable domain, rest sourced from reference TRBV5-1 and TRBJ2-7, is KAGVTQTPRYLIKTRGQQVTLSCSPISGHRSVSWYQQTPGQGLQFLFEYFSETQRNKGNFPGRFSGRQFSNSRSEMNVSTLELGDSALYLCASSLLGQGRGEQYFGPGTRLTVT.

The chain recombines TRBV3-1 (or the pseudogene TRBV3-2) with TRBJ2-1; 8 nucleotides agree with TRBD2. The CDR3 runs 16 residues. The V segment lost 0 bases and the J segment 1 base; nucleotides outside the gene matches: 2. CDR1 and CDR2 (germline): LGHDT, YNNKEL (reference sequence). CDR3 in amino acids: CASSQDGGRSYNEQFF. In DNA, the CDR3 is TGTGCCAGCAGCCAAGATGGCGGGAGGTCCTACAATGAGCAGTTCTTC.

This chain links TRBV5-4 with TRBJ1-1, with 8 bases identical to TRBD1. Germline V gene sequence: CDR1 SGHNT, CDR2 YYREEE (reference sequence). V dropped 4 bases and J dropped 1; count of bases not matched to a gene: 3. This CDR3 region has 14 residues. CDR3 bases: TGTGCCAGCAGCATAGACAGGGGGAACACTGAAGCTTTCTTT. It encodes CASSIDRGNTEAFF.

This clone was seen a few times. The V gene is TRBV7-3, the J gene TRBJ2-1; 9 bases map to TRBD2. The CDR3 sequence is 16 residues long. V shed 2 bases and J 1 base; nucleotides not matched to a gene: 3. Germline-derived CDR1 and CDR2 are SGHTA and FQGTGA. The CDR3 bases are TGTGCCAGCAGCTTAGAGAGCGGGAGGTCCTACAATGAGCAGTTCTTC. Protein: CASSLESGRSYNEQFF.

V and J are TRBV9 and TRBJ2-1; the match to TRBD1 covers 8 bases. The V and J ends lost 0 bases and 4 bases, in that order; junction bases with no gene match: 3. Germline V gene sequence: CDR1 SGDLS, CDR2 YYNGEE. This CDR3 comprises 15 residues. The CDR3 loop reads CASSVGQGIYNEQFF. CDR3 nucleotide sequence: TGTGCCAGCAGCGTAGGACAGGGGATATACAATGAGCAGTTCTTC.

The chain couples TRBV4-1 to TRBJ2-1, with TRBD1 matching over 7 bases. Germline CDR1 reads MGHRA; CDR2 reads YSYEKL. The junction had 4 bases not matched to a gene; V was cut back by 0 bases and J by 5 bases. CDR3 length: 15 residues. CDR3 residues: CASSQETGMDNEQFF. In nucleotides, the CDR3 is TGCGCCAGCAGCCAAGAGACAGGGATGGACAATGAGCAGTTCTTC.

V usage is TRBV18 and J usage is TRBJ1-2; 10 positions match TRBD1. Germline values: CDR1 KGHSH, CDR2 LQKENI. Trimming took 3 bases from V and 1 from J; bases not matched to a gene: 5. The CDR3 has 16 residues. The CDR3 nucleotides are TGTGCCAGCTCACCGGGACAGGGGCCATTTAACTATGGCTACACCTTC. It encodes CASSPGQGPFNYGYTF.

V gene TRBV28 combines with J gene TRBJ1-2; the match to TRBD1 covers 8 bases. The CDR3 has 14 residues. The V gene's germline CDR1 is MDHEN and CDR2 SYDVKM. V was clipped by 3 bases and J by 4 bases; unmatched bases: 4. The CDR3 loop reads CASSLPGGVYGYTF. The CDR3, as DNA: TGTGCCAGCAGTTTGCCAGGGGGCGTCTATGGCTACACCTTC.

This chain uses TRBV7-9 with TRBJ2-5, with 7 bases matching TRBD2. After removal of 5 bases from V and 2 bases from J, the junction contained 5 bases not matched to a gene. Germline V gene lookup returns CDR1 SEHNR and CDR2 FQNEAQ (reference sequence). The CDR3 has 14 residues. CDR3 in amino acids: CASSLTSVQETQYF. As DNA, the CDR3 is TGTGCCAGCAGCCTTACTAGCGTACAAGAGACCCAGTACTTC.

The chain employs TRBV7-2 and TRBJ2-1; 7 nucleotides line up with TRBD2. The CDR3 loop spans 15 amino acids. V lost 5 bases, J lost 5 bases, and 9 bases stayed unmatched. Germline lookup yields CDR1 SGHTA and CDR2 FQGNSA. CDR3 residues: CASSLSGAPNNEQFF. The CDR3 nucleotides are TGTGCCAGCAGCCTAAGCGGGGCACCTAACAATGAGCAGTTCTTC.

This clone was observed once. The chain links TRBV5-8 to TRBJ2-7; TRBD2 matches at 7 bases. The CDR3 spans 12 residues. Germline V CDR1 and CDR2: SGHTS, YDEGEE. J lost 6 bases, V lost 5 bases, and 5 bases had no gene match. The CDR3 loop reads CASRFGGGEQYF. Here the CDR3 DNA reads TGTGCCAGCAGATTTGGGGGGGGCGAGCAGTACTTC.